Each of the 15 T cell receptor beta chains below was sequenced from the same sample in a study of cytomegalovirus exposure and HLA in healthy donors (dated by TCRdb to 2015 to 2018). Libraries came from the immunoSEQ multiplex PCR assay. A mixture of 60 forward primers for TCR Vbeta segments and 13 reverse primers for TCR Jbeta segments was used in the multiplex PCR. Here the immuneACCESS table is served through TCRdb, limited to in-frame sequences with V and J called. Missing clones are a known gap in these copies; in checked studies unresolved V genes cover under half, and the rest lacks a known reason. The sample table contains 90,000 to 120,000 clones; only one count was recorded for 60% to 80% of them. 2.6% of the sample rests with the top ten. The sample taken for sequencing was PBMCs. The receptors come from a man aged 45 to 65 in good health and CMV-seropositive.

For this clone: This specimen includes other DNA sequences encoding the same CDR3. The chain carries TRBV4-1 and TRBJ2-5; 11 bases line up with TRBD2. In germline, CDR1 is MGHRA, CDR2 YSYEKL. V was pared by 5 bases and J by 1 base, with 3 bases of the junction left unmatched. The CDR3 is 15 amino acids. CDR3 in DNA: TGCGCCAGCAGCACGGGGACTAGCGGCCAAGAGACCCAGTACTTC. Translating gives CASSTGTSGQETQYF.

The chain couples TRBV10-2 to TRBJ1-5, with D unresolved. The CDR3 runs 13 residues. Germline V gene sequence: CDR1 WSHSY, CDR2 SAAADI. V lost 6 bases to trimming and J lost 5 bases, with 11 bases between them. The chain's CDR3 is CASRRAEHQPQHF. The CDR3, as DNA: TGCGCCAGCAGGCGGGCCGAGCATCAGCCCCAGCATTTT.

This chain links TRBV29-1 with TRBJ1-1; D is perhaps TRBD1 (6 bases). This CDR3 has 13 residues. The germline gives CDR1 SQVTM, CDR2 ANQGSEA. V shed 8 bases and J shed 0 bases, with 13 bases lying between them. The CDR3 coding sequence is TGCAGCACCCGGACAGATTTGAACACTGAAGCTTTCTTT. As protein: CSTRTDLNTEAFF. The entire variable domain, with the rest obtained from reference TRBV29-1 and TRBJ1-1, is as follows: SAVISQKPSRDICQRGTSLTIQCQVDSQVTMMFWYRQQPGQSLTLIATANQGSEATYESGFVIDKFPISRPNLTFSTLTVSNMSPEDSSIYLCSTRTDLNTEAFFGQGTRLTVV.

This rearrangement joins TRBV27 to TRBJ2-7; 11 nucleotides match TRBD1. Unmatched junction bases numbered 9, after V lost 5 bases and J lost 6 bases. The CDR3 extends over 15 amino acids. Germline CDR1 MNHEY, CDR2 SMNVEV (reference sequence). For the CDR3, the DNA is TGTGCCAGCAGTGTCGGGACAGGGGGGCGATTCGAGCAGTACTTC. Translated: CASSVGTGGRFEQYF.

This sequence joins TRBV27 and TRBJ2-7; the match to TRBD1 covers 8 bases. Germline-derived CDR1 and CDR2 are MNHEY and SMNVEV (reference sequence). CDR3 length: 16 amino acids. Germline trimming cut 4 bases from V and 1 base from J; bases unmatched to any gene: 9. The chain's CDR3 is CASSSITGGWSYEQYF. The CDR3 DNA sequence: TGTGCCAGCAGTTCTATCACAGGGGGTTGGTCCTACGAGCAGTACTTC.

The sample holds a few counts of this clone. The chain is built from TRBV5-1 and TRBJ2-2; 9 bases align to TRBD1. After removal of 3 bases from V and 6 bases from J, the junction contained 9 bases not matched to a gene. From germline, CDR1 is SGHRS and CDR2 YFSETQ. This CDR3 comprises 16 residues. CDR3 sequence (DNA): TGCGCCAGCAGCTGGGGACAGGGCCTAAACGCCGGGGAGCTGTTTTTT. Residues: CASSWGQGLNAGELFF.

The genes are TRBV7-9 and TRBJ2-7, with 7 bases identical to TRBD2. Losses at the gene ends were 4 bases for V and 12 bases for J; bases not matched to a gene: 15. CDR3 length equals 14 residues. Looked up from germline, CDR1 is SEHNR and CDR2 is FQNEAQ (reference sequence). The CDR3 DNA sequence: TGTGCCAGCAGCTCGAGCCTCTCGGGACTAACCATGTACTTC. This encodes CASSSSLSGLTMYF.

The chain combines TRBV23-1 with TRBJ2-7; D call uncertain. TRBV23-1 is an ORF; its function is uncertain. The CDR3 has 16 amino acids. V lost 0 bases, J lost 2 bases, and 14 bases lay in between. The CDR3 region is CASSQSPLAVAYEQYF. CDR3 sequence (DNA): TGCGCCAGCAGTCAATCCCCCTTGGCGGTCGCCTACGAGCAGTACTTC.

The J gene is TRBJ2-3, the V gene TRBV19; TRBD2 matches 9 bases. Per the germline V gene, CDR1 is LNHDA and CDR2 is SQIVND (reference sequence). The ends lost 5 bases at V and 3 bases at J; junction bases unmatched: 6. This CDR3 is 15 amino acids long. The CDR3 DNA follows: TGTGCCAGTAGTCTCGAGCGGGAGGCGACAGATACGCAGTATTTT. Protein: CASSLEREATDTQYF.

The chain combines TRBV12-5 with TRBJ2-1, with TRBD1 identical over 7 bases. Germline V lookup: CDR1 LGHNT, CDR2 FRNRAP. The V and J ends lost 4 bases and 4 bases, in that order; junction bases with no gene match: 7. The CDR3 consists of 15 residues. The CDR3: CASGWGTALYNEQFF. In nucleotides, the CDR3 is TGTGCTAGTGGTTGGGGGACAGCCCTTTACAATGAGCAGTTCTTC.

This CDR3 reads CASSSTGSGANVLTF. CDR3 sequence (DNA): TGCGCCAGCAGTTCCACAGGATCTGGGGCCAACGTCCTGACTTTC. This rearrangement joins TRBV5-1 to TRBJ2-6, with D perhaps matching TRBD1 (5 bases). V was clipped by 5 bases and J by 1 base, with 10 bases between them. This CDR3 spans 15 amino acids. Germline V lookup: CDR1 SGHRS, CDR2 YFSETQ.

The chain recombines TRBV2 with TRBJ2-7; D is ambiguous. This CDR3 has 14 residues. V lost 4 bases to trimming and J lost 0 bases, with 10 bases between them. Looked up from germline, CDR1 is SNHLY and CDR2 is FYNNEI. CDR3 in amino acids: CASSAGSLSYEQYF. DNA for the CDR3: TGTGCCAGCAGTGCTGGCTCTCTCTCCTACGAGCAGTACTTC.

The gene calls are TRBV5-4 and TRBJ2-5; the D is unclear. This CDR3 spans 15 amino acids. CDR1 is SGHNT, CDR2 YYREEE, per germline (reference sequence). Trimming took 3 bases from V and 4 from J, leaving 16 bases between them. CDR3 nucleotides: TGTGCCAGCAGCTCCTATTTTAGAGTATCAGAGACCCAGTACTTC. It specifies CASSSYFRVSETQYF.

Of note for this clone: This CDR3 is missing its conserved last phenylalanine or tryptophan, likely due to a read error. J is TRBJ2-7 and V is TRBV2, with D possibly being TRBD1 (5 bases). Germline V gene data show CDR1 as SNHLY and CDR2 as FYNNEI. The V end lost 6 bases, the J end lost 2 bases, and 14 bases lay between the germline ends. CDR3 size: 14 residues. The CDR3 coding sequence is TGTGCCAGCAGCGCCTCGACAGCTGCCTACGAGCAGTACCTC. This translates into CASSASTAAYEQYL.

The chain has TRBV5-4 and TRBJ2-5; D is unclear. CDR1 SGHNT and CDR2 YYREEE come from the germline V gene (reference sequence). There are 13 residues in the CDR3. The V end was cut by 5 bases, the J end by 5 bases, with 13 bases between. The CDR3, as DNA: TGTGCCAGCAGAACCACCGTAGAGGAGACCCAGTACTTC. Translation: CASRTTVEETQYF.